Following are 32 T cell receptor beta chains from one sample sequenced in a study of cytomegalovirus exposure and HLA in healthy donors. The PCR made use of 60 Vbeta and 13 Jbeta primers. Assay: immunoSEQ multiplex PCR; the TCRdb copy retains only in-frame clones and omits some. The sample gives almost 200,000 clones, about 76% of which show up once; approximately 0.39% is in the top ten. Sequencing was carried out using PBMCs. These receptors originate from a male donor in good health and CMV-seropositive.

This clone was counted a few times. The chain combines TRBV5-1 with TRBJ2-7, with 7 nucleotides matching TRBD1. CDR1 and CDR2 from the germline V gene are SGHRS and YFSETQ. The CDR3 is made up of 13 amino acids. The V and J ends lost 4 bases and 5 bases, in that order; junction bases with no gene match: 6. The CDR3, as DNA: TGCGCCAGCAGCCTGGGGACAGCTAACGAGCAGTACTTC. The encoded protein is CASSLGTANEQYF.

There are a few counts of this clone. The rearrangement links TRBV5-1 to TRBJ2-5; D remains unclear. The CDR3 runs to 14 residues. V was cut by 0 bases and J by 4 bases, with 10 bases left in between. Germline CDR1 and CDR2: SGHRS and YFSETQ. CDR3 DNA sequence: TGCGCCAGCAGCTTGGTTCGGAGTGGAGAGACCCAGTACTTC. Protein product: CASSLVRSGETQYF.

This clone was found once. The chain is built from TRBV19 and TRBJ1-2, with 8 bases matching TRBD1. Per germline, CDR1 LNHDA and CDR2 SQIVND (reference sequence). The V and J ends lost 10 bases and 4 bases, in that order; junction bases with no gene match: 14. The CDR3 consists of 15 residues. CDR3 sequence: CATQGAQPETYGYTF. CDR3 nucleotides: TGTGCCACTCAGGGGGCGCAACCCGAAACCTATGGCTACACCTTC.

The chain combines TRBV27 with TRBJ2-7, with TRBD1 matching over 9 bases. CDR1 and CDR2 (germline): MNHEY, SMNVEV (reference sequence). The trim removed 5 bases at V and 1 base at J, leaving 3 bases unmatched. The CDR3 spans 14 residues. The CDR3 sequence is CASSRDRGSYEQYF. The CDR3, as DNA: TGTGCCAGCAGTCGTGACAGGGGGTCCTACGAGCAGTACTTC.

To note about this clone: The same CDR3 also results from other DNA sequences found in this sample. The chain joins TRBV9 to TRBJ2-3, with D perhaps matching TRBD1 (5 bases). This CDR3 contains 12 residues. V was clipped by 3 bases and J by 3 bases, with 5 bases between them. CDR1 and CDR2 (germline): SGDLS, YYNGEE. CDR3 in amino acids: CASSAGTDTQYF. CDR3 nucleotide sequence: TGTGCCAGCAGCGCAGGGACAGATACGCAGTATTTT.

The chain is built from TRBV14 and TRBJ1-6; maybe TRBD1 (5 bases). There are 14 residues in the CDR3. CDR1 and CDR2 from the germline V gene are SGHDN and FVKESK. V gave up 4 bases and J gave up 10 bases, with 14 bases separating them. CDR3 DNA sequence: TGTGCCAGCAGCCCAAGACAGCCCGGGTCACCCCTCCACTTT. Protein: CASSPRQPGSPLHF.

The sample holds a few counts of this clone. The chain has TRBV19 and TRBJ1-5; D unclear. V shed 5 bases and J shed 2 bases, with 16 bases lying between them. The CDR3 runs 16 residues. Germline V gives CDR1 LNHDA, CDR2 SQIVND (reference sequence). The CDR3 reads CASSPPRGTGNQPQHF. Written as DNA, the CDR3 is TGTGCCAGTAGTCCCCCCCGGGGTACGGGCAATCAGCCCCAGCATTTT.

The genes are TRBV28 and TRBJ2-3, with D maybe TRBD2 (5 bases). Between the trimmed V and J ends, which lost 5 bases and 2 bases, there was a span of 5 bases. Germline V CDR1 and CDR2: MDHEN, SYDVKM. This CDR3 spans 12 amino acids. CDR3 residues: CASSDYTDTQYF. The CDR3 nucleotides are TGTGCCAGCAGTGACTACACAGATACGCAGTATTTT.

The V call is TRBV2, the J call TRBJ2-7, with 9 bases identical to TRBD1. V shed 6 bases and J 5 bases; nucleotides not matched to a gene: 23. Germline CDR1 SNHLY, CDR2 FYNNEI. The CDR3 consists of 19 residues. CDR3 sequence reads: CASSAGPGQGSRDVDEQYF. Written as DNA, the CDR3 is TGTGCCAGCAGCGCCGGTCCGGGACAGGGAAGTCGAGACGTCGACGAGCAGTACTTC.

The chain links TRBV5-4 to TRBJ1-3; D is unresolved. The CDR3 length is 15 residues. The V gene's germline CDR1 is SGHNT and CDR2 YYREEE (reference sequence). Trimming removed 2 bases from V and 0 bases from J, with 9 bases in between. The CDR3 sequence is CASSFIESSGNTIYF. The CDR3 DNA reads as TGTGCCAGCAGCTTCATAGAGAGCTCTGGAAACACCATATATTTT.

The gene calls are TRBV27 and TRBJ1-1, with D unresolved. Germline loops: CDR1 MNHEY, CDR2 SMNVEV (reference sequence). CDR3 length: 15 amino acids. Trimming shortened V by 2 bases and J by 8 bases, and 18 bases separated the two germline ends. The DNA for the CDR3 is TGTGCCAGCAGTTTAGGGATCGGGCGGGCCTTCGAAGCTTTCTTT. Its protein product is CASSLGIGRAFEAFF.

Concerning this clone itself: The sample holds other DNA sequences that translate to the same CDR3. V is TRBV7-2 and J is TRBJ1-2; TRBD1 might be the D (5 bases). The germline gives CDR1 SGHTA, CDR2 FQGNSA. Trimming shortened V by 5 bases and J by 4 bases, and 8 bases separated the two germline ends. The CDR3 runs to 12 residues. CDR3 in DNA: TGTGCCAGCAGCCCAGGGATCTATGGCTACACCTTC. It specifies CASSPGIYGYTF. The variable domain in full, with the rest retrieved from reference TRBV7-2 and TRBJ1-2, is GAGVSQSPSNKVTEKGKDVELRCDPISGHTALYWYRQSLGQGLEFLIYFQGNSAPDKSGLPSDRFSAERTGGSVSTLTIQRTQQEDSAVYLCASSPGIYGYTFGSGTRLTVV.

This chain connects TRBV28 to TRBJ1-5, with a tentative D call TRBD1 (5 bases). Deletions cut 10 bases from V and 2 bases from J, with 12 bases between. Germline V CDR1 and CDR2: MDHEN, SYDVKM. This CDR3 spans 13 amino acids. CDR3 coding DNA: TGTGCCATCCAGGGTACTGGCAATCAGCCCCAGCATTTT. Translated, it gives CAIQGTGNQPQHF.

In DNA form, the CDR3 reads TGTGCCAGCTCACTTGGCGAGTTAACTAGCGGACAAGAGACCCAGTACTTC. The encoded protein is CASSLGELTSGQETQYF. The gene calls are TRBV18 and TRBJ2-5; 8 bases agree with TRBD2. Trimming took 4 bases from V and 2 from J; bases not matched to a gene: 12. The length of the CDR3 is 17 residues. Germline V gene lookup returns CDR1 KGHSH and CDR2 LQKENI.

This chain uses TRBV19 with TRBJ1-5, with 7 bases lining up with TRBD1. The CDR3 extends over 16 amino acids. CDR1 LNHDA and CDR2 SQIVND come from the germline V gene (reference sequence). CDR3 coding DNA: TGTGTCACAACAACAGGGTCGGCAGGGGGTCTTCAGCCCCAGCATTTT. Translation: CVTTTGSAGGLQPQHF.

This chain links TRBV29-1 with TRBJ2-7; weak D call: TRBD1 (6 bases). CDR3 length: 12 residues. Deletions cut 6 bases from V and 1 base from J, with 10 bases between. The germline gives CDR1 SQVTM, CDR2 ANQGSEA. The CDR3 region is CSVITGSYEQYF. DNA of the CDR3: TGCAGCGTCATAACAGGGTCCTACGAGCAGTACTTC.

The CDR3 loop is CASSSDRVEGEAFF. CDR3 in DNA: TGTGCCAGCAGTTCCGACAGGGTGGAAGGTGAAGCTTTCTTT. The rearrangement joins TRBV2 to TRBJ1-1, with TRBD1 identical over 7 bases. The V gene's germline CDR1 is SNHLY and CDR2 FYNNEI. The V and J ends lost 5 bases and 7 bases, in that order; junction bases with no gene match: 10. This CDR3 has 14 amino acids.

In its sample, this clone was seen a few times. This chain connects TRBV30 to TRBJ1-1; TRBD1 might be the D (5 bases). Germline V gene data show CDR1 as GTSNPN and CDR2 as SVGIG (reference sequence). CDR3 length: 12 amino acids. The CDR3 DNA is TGTGCAGTATGGGGCGTGAACACTGAAGCTTTCTTT. It translates to CAVWGVNTEAFF.

This clone has a handful of counts. V usage is TRBV19 and J usage is TRBJ1-5; D perhaps matches TRBD1 (6 bases). The CDR3 runs to 12 residues. Trimming cost V 5 bases and J 7 bases, with 9 bases left between them. Germline V gene sequence: CDR1 LNHDA, CDR2 SQIVND (reference sequence). CDR3 coding DNA: TGTGCCAGTAGTCCAGGGGCACAGCCCCAGCATTTT. Protein sequence: CASSPGAQPQHF.

The chain has TRBV7-2 and TRBJ1-3; tentative D call: TRBD1 (5 bases). V lost 5 bases and J lost 4, with 12 bases in between. This CDR3 is built from 14 residues. Germline V CDR1 and CDR2: SGHTA, FQGNSA. The CDR3: CASSIRVYGNTIYF. DNA for the CDR3: TGTGCCAGCAGCATCAGGGTATACGGAAACACCATATATTTT.

As concerns this clone: The CDR3 carries no conserved terminal phenylalanine or tryptophan, so it likely arises from a read error. The chain links TRBV11-1 to TRBJ1-1, with D maybe TRBD1 (5 bases). The V end was cut by 2 bases, the J end by 0 bases, with 19 bases between. CDR3 length: 18 amino acids. The V gene's germline CDR1 is SGHAT and CDR2 FQDESV (reference sequence). The CDR3 loop is CASSLKGVRSPMNTEAFL. In DNA, the CDR3 is TGTGCCAGCAGCTTAAAAGGGGTGCGGAGCCCCATGAACACTGAAGCTTTCCTT.

The chain recombines TRBV4-3 with TRBJ2-1; 7 nucleotides match TRBD1. Looked up from germline, CDR1 is LGHNA and CDR2 is YSLEER. Trimming cost V 4 bases and J 6 bases; bases outside gene matches: 9. This CDR3 is built from 15 residues. CDR3 amino acids: CASSPRGLPVNEQFF. CDR3 nucleotide sequence: TGCGCCAGCAGCCCGAGGGGGCTGCCGGTCAATGAGCAGTTCTTC.

The chain combines TRBV7-2 with TRBJ2-1, with a possible D match to TRBD2 (5 bases). The CDR3 covers 13 residues. Germline V gene lookup returns CDR1 SGHTA and CDR2 FQGNSA. With 5 bases removed from V and 6 bases from J, the gap between germline ends came to 11 bases. Written as DNA, the CDR3 is TGTGCCAGCAGCGCACGGACTTTCAATGAGCAGTTCTTC. Its protein product is CASSARTFNEQFF.

In this sample, this clone turned up a few times. This chain uses TRBV5-6 with TRBJ1-4, with D hard to call. Trimming removed 0 bases from V and 4 bases from J, with 10 bases in between. This CDR3 is built from 15 residues. Germline CDR1 and CDR2: SGHDT and YYEEEE. The CDR3: CASSLAGGFNEKLFF. The CDR3 nucleotides read TGTGCCAGCAGCTTGGCCGGAGGGTTTAATGAAAAACTGTTTTTT.

V and J are TRBV7-6 and TRBJ1-6; 10 nucleotides agree with TRBD1. Germline trimming cut 0 bases from V and 10 bases from J; bases unmatched to any gene: 6. Germline CDR1 SGHVS, CDR2 FNYEAQ. The CDR3 is made up of 16 amino acids. The CDR3 loop is CASSLAPGQGFSPLHF. DNA of the CDR3: TGTGCCAGCAGCTTAGCGCCGGGACAGGGGTTCTCACCCCTCCACTTT.

The chain links TRBV5-4 to TRBJ2-3, with D unresolved. This CDR3 contains 14 residues. Trimming shortened V by 1 base and J by 2 bases, and 8 bases separated the two germline ends. Germline loops: CDR1 SGHNT, CDR2 YYREEE (reference sequence). The CDR3 nucleotides are TGTGCCAGCAGCTTGTCTGTCCTCACAGATACGCAGTATTTT. Residues: CASSLSVLTDTQYF. The full variable domain, its missing parts supplied by reference TRBV5-4 and TRBJ2-3, is ETGVTQSPTHLIKTRGQQVTLRCSSQSGHNTVSWYQQALGQGPQFIFQYYREEENGRGNFPPRFSGLQFPNYSSELNVNALELDDSALYLCASSLSVLTDTQYFGPGTRLTVL.

The chain uses TRBV9 and TRBJ2-7; 8 bases fit TRBD2. This CDR3 is 17 amino acids long. The V and J ends lost 0 bases and 4 bases, in that order; junction bases with no gene match: 12. CDR1 is SGDLS, CDR2 YYNGEE, per germline. The CDR3 protein is CASSVGNTGLGPYEQYF. The CDR3 DNA is TGTGCCAGCAGCGTAGGAAACACGGGACTAGGGCCTTACGAGCAGTACTTC.

The rearrangement links TRBV4-3 to TRBJ2-2; 10 bases agree with TRBD2. The length of the CDR3 is 17 residues. CDR1 LGHNA and CDR2 YSLEER come from the germline V gene. The V and J ends lost 2 bases and 4 bases, in that order; junction bases with no gene match: 7. CDR3 region: CASSQLAGALGTGELFF. In DNA form, the CDR3 reads TGCGCCAGCAGCCAACTAGCGGGAGCGCTGGGCACCGGGGAGCTGTTTTTT.

The V and J genes are TRBV15 and TRBJ2-2; TRBD2 matches at 7 bases. There are 17 residues in the CDR3. Per germline, CDR1 LNHNV and CDR2 YYDKDF (reference sequence). With V trimmed by 0 bases and J by 4 bases, 8 bases remained unmatched. The CDR3 sequence: CATSRDLAAGPTGELFF. CDR3 bases: TGTGCCACCAGCAGAGATCTAGCGGCGGGGCCCACCGGGGAGCTGTTTTTT. The full variable domain, in which reference TRBV15 and TRBJ2-2 provide the parts outside the CDR3, is DAMVIQNPRYQVTQFGKPVTLSCSQTLNHNVMYWYQQKSSQAPKLLFHYYDKDFNNEADTPDNFQSRRPNTSFCFLDIRSPGLGDTAMYLCATSRDLAAGPTGELFFGEGSRLTVL.

This chain connects TRBV2 to TRBJ2-6; D perhaps matches TRBD1 (7 bases). Germline lookup yields CDR1 SNHLY and CDR2 FYNNEI. V was cut by 7 bases and J by 2 bases, with 18 bases left in between. The length of the CDR3 is 17 residues. The DNA for the CDR3 is TGTGCCAGCACCAAAGGAGGGGGCGGAACTGGGGCCAACGTCCTGACTTTC. This gives the protein CASTKGGGGTGANVLTF.

Written as DNA, the CDR3 is TGTGCCAGCAGTTCCCTAGGGGGGGCCGAGACAGATACGCAGTATTTT. Translation: CASSSLGGAETDTQYF. This chain connects TRBV6-5 to TRBJ2-3, with D possibly being TRBD2 (7 bases). Trimming shortened V by 4 bases and J by 3 bases, and 17 bases separated the two germline ends. There are 16 residues in the CDR3. Germline V gene sequence: CDR1 MNHEY, CDR2 SVGAGI.

The chain couples TRBV7-9 to TRBJ1-5; tentative D call: TRBD1 (5 bases). This CDR3 is 17 amino acids long. Trimming pared 5 bases from V and 0 bases from J, leaving 17 bases between. Germline assignment: CDR1 SEHNR and CDR2 FQNEAQ (reference sequence). In nucleotides, the CDR3 is TGTGCCAGCAGCCCGGGGGATGTTGGATATAGCAATCAGCCCCAGCATTTT. Protein product: CASSPGDVGYSNQPQHF.